The sequence of this T cell receptor beta chain was determined in a study of control samples from healthy donors and cancer patients. Clones were read by immunoSEQ multiplex PCR, and TCRdb kept only the in-frame ones, dropping some. Of some 120,000 clones detected, 85% to 90% appear once; the ten largest clones hold around an eighth. The CDR3 runs 12 residues. V was clipped by 3 bases and J by 9 bases, with 11 bases between them. Germline lookup yields CDR1 MNHEY and CDR2 SVGAGI. The rearrangement uses TRBV6-5 and TRBJ1-1, with D hard to call. The sequencing sample was made of blood. This clonotype was obtained from a young man in good health. In DNA form, the CDR3 reads TGTGCCAGCAGTTATTGGGGAGGGCAAGCTTTCTTT. This translates into CASSYWGGQAFF.